The next 24 T cell receptor beta chains were all read from a single sample in a study of immune evolution from preneoplasia to lung adenocarcinoma. TCRdb's copy holds only in-frame clones and misses some; the assay was immunoSEQ multiplex PCR. Of 30,000 to 45,000 clones listed, roughly 74% are singletons. The sequencing sample was made of FFPE invasive lung adenocarcinoma tissue. These receptors all stem from a person aged 55-75 years with lung adenocarcinoma.

This clone was recorded a few times. The J gene is TRBJ1-1, the V gene TRBV2; D not resolved. The CDR3 extends over 11 amino acids. Trimming left V 8 bases short and J 7 bases short, with 11 bases between. Germline V gene data show CDR1 as SNHLY and CDR2 as FYNNEI. CDR3: CASLAYGEAFF. In DNA, the CDR3 is TGTGCCAGCCTCGCTTATGGTGAAGCTTTCTTT.

V and J are TRBV5-1 and TRBJ2-3; 14 bases fit TRBD2. The CDR3 extends over 15 amino acids. Unmatched junction bases numbered 3, after V lost 6 bases and J lost 3 bases. The germline V gene has CDR1 SGHRS and CDR2 YFSETQ. CDR3 in amino acids: CASKRLAGGTDTQYF. The CDR3 bases are TGCGCCAGCAAACGACTAGCGGGAGGGACAGATACGCAGTATTTT.

This clone showed up just once. The J gene is TRBJ2-7, the V gene TRBV19, with 11 bases matching TRBD2. Trimming removed 3 bases from V and 3 bases from J; junction bases left unmatched: 1. The length of the CDR3 is 14 residues. Germline lookup yields CDR1 LNHDA and CDR2 SQIVND (reference sequence). This CDR3 is CASSITSGSYEQYF. CDR3 bases: TGTGCCAGTAGTATCACTAGCGGGAGCTACGAGCAGTACTTC.

This clone occurred once. V usage is TRBV13 and J usage is TRBJ2-1; maybe TRBD2 (5 bases). The germline V and J ends were trimmed by 5 bases and 15 bases, with 23 bases remaining between them. CDR1 and CDR2 (germline): PRHDT, FYEKMQ (reference sequence). The CDR3 extends over 14 amino acids. CDR3 sequence: CASSRPTHTRRRFF. The DNA for the CDR3 is TGTGCCAGCAGCCGACCAACCCACACTAGGCGAAGGTTCTTC.

On this clone itself: The same CDR3 also results from other DNA sequences found in this sample. The V and J genes are TRBV5-1 and TRBJ2-1, with TRBD2 matching over 14 bases. The CDR3 loop spans 16 amino acids. The ends lost 4 bases at V and 8 bases at J; junction bases unmatched: 8. Germline CDR1 is SGHRS and CDR2 is YFSETQ. The CDR3 region has the DNA TGCGCCAGCAGCCTGACTAGCGGGAGGGCCATTTATGAGCAGTTCTTC. Protein product: CASSLTSGRAIYEQFF.

This clone was counted once. The V and J genes are TRBV6-6 and TRBJ2-1; 12 bases align to TRBD2. V shed 5 bases and J 6 bases; nucleotides not matched to a gene: 5. From germline, CDR1 is MNHNY and CDR2 SVGAGI (reference sequence). The CDR3 is made up of 15 amino acids. CDR3 sequence (DNA): TGTGCCAGCAGTCCTCGACTAGCGGGAGCCAATGAGCAGTTCTTC. Translating gives CASSPRLAGANEQFF.

The chain employs TRBV4-1 and TRBJ2-5; 8 nucleotides align to TRBD2. V gave up 4 bases and J gave up 4 bases; unmatched junction bases: 8. Germline V lookup: CDR1 MGHRA, CDR2 YSYEKL. The CDR3 extends over 15 amino acids. CDR3 residues: CASSRASGSPETQYF. DNA of the CDR3: TGCGCCAGCAGCCGGGCAAGCGGGAGTCCAGAGACCCAGTACTTC.

CDR3 loop: CASSGSGDRGREQYF. In DNA form, the CDR3 reads TGTGCCAGCAGCGGCTCCGGGGACAGGGGACGCGAGCAGTACTTC. V usage is TRBV9 and J usage is TRBJ2-7; 10 positions agree with TRBD1. Germline lookup yields CDR1 SGDLS and CDR2 YYNGEE. The CDR3 is 15 residues long. V trimming: 3 bases; J trimming: 6 bases; junction bases outside the gene matches: 9.

This clone came up a few times. The genes are TRBV7-9 and TRBJ2-7; 7 nucleotides agree with TRBD2. The CDR3 is 17 amino acids. Germline V CDR1 and CDR2: SEHNR, FQNEAQ (reference sequence). Unmatched junction bases numbered 13, after V lost 3 bases and J lost 2 bases. CDR3 in amino acids: CASSFKGGSNRAYEQYF. DNA of the CDR3: TGTGCCAGCAGCTTTAAGGGAGGGTCAAACCGGGCCTACGAGCAGTACTTC.

The chain combines TRBV9 with TRBJ1-1; D uncertain. The germline V and J ends were trimmed by 3 bases and 5 bases, with 14 bases remaining between them. CDR3 size: 14 residues. In germline, CDR1 is SGDLS, CDR2 YYNGEE. The CDR3 DNA sequence: TGTGCCAGCAGCGCCGGACTCCTGAGGACTGAAGCTTTCTTT. As protein: CASSAGLLRTEAFF.

This clone was picked up one time. This chain links TRBV13 with TRBJ1-1, with 8 positions matching TRBD1. V trimming: 2 bases; J trimming: 5 bases; junction bases outside the gene matches: 7. The CDR3 contains 15 residues. Germline loops: CDR1 PRHDT, CDR2 FYEKMQ (reference sequence). The CDR3 reads CASSLLTGVVTEAFF. The CDR3 DNA follows: TGTGCCAGCAGCTTATTGACAGGGGTTGTGACTGAAGCTTTCTTT. Full variable domain (rest looked up from reference TRBV13 and TRBJ1-1): AAGVIQSPRHLIKEKRETATLKCYPIPRHDTVYWYQQGPGQDPQFLISFYEKMQSDKGSIPDRFSAQQFSDYHSELNMSSLELGDSALYFCASSLLTGVVTEAFFGQGTRLTVV.

The genes are TRBV5-1 and TRBJ2-1; 9 bases line up with TRBD2. Germline V lookup: CDR1 SGHRS, CDR2 YFSETQ. This CDR3 comprises 15 residues. The V gene end was trimmed by 0 bases and the J gene end by 9 bases; junction bases not matched to a gene: 7. CDR3 loop: CASSLEGLALGEQFF. The CDR3, as DNA: TGCGCCAGCAGCTTGGAGGGACTAGCTCTTGGTGAGCAGTTCTTC. Full variable domain (outside the CDR3, taken from reference TRBV5-1 and TRBJ2-1): KAGVTQTPRYLIKTRGQQVTLSCSPISGHRSVSWYQQTPGQGLQFLFEYFSETQRNKGNFPGRFSGRQFSNSRSEMNVSTLELGDSALYLCASSLEGLALGEQFFGPGTRLTVL.

The chain uses TRBV5-5 and TRBJ2-7; D may be TRBD1 (5 bases). V lost 2 bases to trimming and J lost 4 bases, with 16 bases between them. Germline values: CDR1 SGHKS, CDR2 YYEKEE (reference sequence). There are 15 residues in the CDR3. The CDR3 DNA follows: TGTGCCAGCAGCTTACAGCAGGGATCGTCGTACGAGCAGTACTTC. This gives the protein CASSLQQGSSYEQYF.

This clone was recorded a few times. This sequence joins TRBV7-8 and TRBJ2-3; 13 nucleotides line up with TRBD2. This CDR3 contains 14 residues. CDR1 is SGHVS, CDR2 FQNEAQ, per germline. After removal of 5 bases from V and 13 bases from J, the junction contained 9 bases not matched to a gene. CDR3 nucleotides: TGTGCCAGCAGCCTCCGGACTAGCGGGGGACAGGAGTATTTT. Residues: CASSLRTSGGQEYF.

The genes are TRBV2 and TRBJ2-5, with a weak D call TRBD2 (6 bases). CDR3 size: 15 residues. Per germline, CDR1 SNHLY and CDR2 FYNNEI. Trimming removed 6 bases from V and 5 bases from J, with 19 bases in between. CDR3 in DNA: TGTGCCAGCAGGGGCAGACTAGTTTTAGGCGAGACCCAGTACTTC. It encodes CASRGRLVLGETQYF.

This clone was recorded a few times. Here the CDR3 DNA reads TGTGCCACCAGCAGAGATGTGAGGGCAGGGCATGGCTACACCTTC. It encodes CATSRDVRAGHGYTF. The chain carries TRBV15 and TRBJ1-2; perhaps TRBD1 as D (5 bases). Germline CDR1 is LNHNV and CDR2 is YYDKDF (reference sequence). V was shortened by 0 bases and J by 6 bases, with 14 bases between the two germline ends. CDR3 length equals 15 residues. The variable domain in full, with the rest retrieved from reference TRBV15 and TRBJ1-2, is DAMVIQNPRYQVTQFGKPVTLSCSQTLNHNVMYWYQQKSSQAPKLLFHYYDKDFNNEADTPDNFQSRRPNTSFCFLDIRSPGLGDTAMYLCATSRDVRAGHGYTFGSGTRLTVV.

The chain employs TRBV11-3 and TRBJ2-1; 7 bases are shared with TRBD2. From germline, CDR1 is SGHNT and CDR2 YENEEA. The trim removed 3 bases at V and 6 bases at J, leaving 14 bases unmatched. CDR3 size: 17 residues. The CDR3 DNA is TGTGCCAGCAGCTTTGGACTAGGAGCTGCGGGTCGCAATGAGCAGTTCTTC. It yields the protein CASSFGLGAAGRNEQFF.

This chain joins TRBV7-2 and TRBJ1-2; D is undetermined. V shed 2 bases and J shed 4 bases, with 11 bases lying between them. Germline-derived CDR1 and CDR2 are SGHTA and FQGNSA. The CDR3 consists of 14 residues. CDR3 amino acids: CASSLLGRSYGYTF. The DNA of the CDR3 is TGTGCCAGCAGCTTATTGGGGAGAAGCTATGGCTACACCTTC.

This clone was counted between two and nine times. The chain links TRBV18 to TRBJ1-2; D call uncertain. Germline V gives CDR1 KGHSH, CDR2 LQKENI. The ends were cut back, 6 bases at V and 3 bases at J, with 11 bases in the middle. The CDR3 consists of 13 residues. CDR3 coding DNA: TGTGCCAGCTCCCCCGACGGGCACTATGGCTACACCTTC. It translates to CASSPDGHYGYTF.

The count of this clone is one. This rearrangement joins TRBV19 to TRBJ1-1, with 7 nucleotides matching TRBD1. V gave up 2 bases and J gave up 7 bases; unmatched junction bases: 7. The germline V gene encodes CDR1 LNHDA and CDR2 SQIVND (reference sequence). The CDR3 runs 14 residues. Here the CDR3 DNA reads TGTGCCAGTAGTATAAACAGGGGAGAGAGTGAAGCTTTCTTT. Its protein is CASSINRGESEAFF.

This chain connects TRBV5-4 to TRBJ2-3, with 12 bases lining up with TRBD2. Germline loops: CDR1 SGHNT, CDR2 YYREEE (reference sequence). With V trimmed by 1 base and J by 4 bases, 4 bases remained unmatched. CDR3 length: 16 residues. CDR3 sequence: CASSLILAGGPDTQYF. The CDR3 nucleotides read TGTGCCAGCAGCTTGATCCTAGCGGGAGGGCCAGATACGCAGTATTTT.

This clone occurred a few times. The rearrangement joins TRBV5-4 to TRBJ2-5, with D possibly TRBD1 on 6 matching bases. Germline-derived CDR1 and CDR2 are SGHNT and YYREEE (reference sequence). CDR3 length equals 13 residues. V shed 4 bases and J shed 5 bases, with 12 bases lying between them. CDR3 region: CASSNRVGETQYF. The CDR3 DNA sequence: TGTGCCAGCAGCAACAGGGTTGGGGAGACCCAGTACTTC.

The chain carries TRBV6-1 and TRBJ2-2; 8 bases match TRBD1. Trimming at V came to 6 bases and at J to 2 bases, leaving 5 bases not matched to a gene. Germline loops: CDR1 MNHNS, CDR2 SASEGT. The CDR3 length is 15 residues. The CDR3 nucleotides are TGTGCCAGCAGCGCCACAGGGGGAAACACCGGGGAGCTGTTTTTT. As protein: CASSATGGNTGELFF.

This chain uses TRBV18 with TRBJ2-1; D perhaps matches TRBD2 (7 bases). The CDR3 spans 16 residues. The germline V and J ends were trimmed by 3 bases and 8 bases, with 20 bases remaining between them. Per germline, CDR1 KGHSH and CDR2 LQKENI. Written as DNA, the CDR3 is TGTGCCAGCTCACCCCTACTAGCGATTGAGGGGGATGAGCAGTTCTTC. It codes for CASSPLLAIEGDEQFF. Using reference TRBV18 and TRBJ2-1 for the parts outside the CDR3, the full variable domain is NAGVMQNPRHLVRRRGQEARLRCSPMKGHSHVYWYRQLPEEGLKFMVYLQKENIIDESGMPKERFSAEFPKEGPSILRIQQVVRGDSAAYFCASSPLLAIEGDEQFFGPGTRLTVL.